This TCR beta chain was identified in a study of graft-versus-host responses after intestinal transplantation. Trimming shortened V by 7 bases and J by 0 bases, and 17 bases separated the two germline ends. CDR1 SQVTM and CDR2 ANQGSEA come from the germline V gene. The CDR3 is 15 residues long. Data came from immunoSEQ multiplex PCR; TCRdb stores just in-frame clones and leaves some out. The sample carries tens of thousands of clones, roughly 91% recorded once. As regards this clone: Its antigen is currently unknown.

The rearrangement uses TRBV29-1 and TRBJ2-3, with D perhaps TRBD1 (6 bases). This sample comprised unstimulated CD4+ T cells sorted from spleen or lymph node cells, obtained before intestinal transplant. This TCR derives from a human donor who received an intestinal transplant. CDR3 amino acids: CSASDRLTSTDTQYF. Written as DNA, the CDR3 is TGCAGCGCCTCTGACAGGTTAACTAGCACAGATACGCAGTATTTT.